This T cell receptor (beta chain) was recovered during a study of CD8 T cells in Susac syndrome. About 0.5 to 1 ug RNA was reverse transcribed with random hexamers. Amplification of TCR beta CDR3 was carried out by immunoSEQ multiplex PCR, which covered 54 Vbeta and 13 Jbeta segments. TCRdb passed the immunoSEQ multiplex PCR reads through MiXCR, listing each CDR3 protein once. Of around 160,000 distinct CDR3 sequences listed, roughly 94% are singletons. General observations from the study: Only a relatively small number of individuals were included in the TCR sequencing and HLA analysis.

The authors carried out high-throughput sequencing of TCR beta. They applied it to CD8+ and CD4+ T cells obtained from blood. While CD8+ and CD4+ T cells were isolated negatively, TEMRA cells were enriched by FACS. As concerns this clonotype: Its target is unknown.

Trimming pared 1 base from V and 1 base from J, leaving 7 bases between. From germline, CDR1 is KGHSH and CDR2 LQKENI. The CDR3 runs to 14 residues. What was sequenced was CD4+ T cells from PBMCs. The origin of this receptor is a human donor with multiple sclerosis. The J gene is TRBJ1-1, the V gene TRBV18; D is unclear. The CDR3 here is CASSPQGWNTEAFF. The CDR3 coding sequence is TGTGCCAGCTCACCACAGGGCTGGAACACTGAAGCTTTCTTT.